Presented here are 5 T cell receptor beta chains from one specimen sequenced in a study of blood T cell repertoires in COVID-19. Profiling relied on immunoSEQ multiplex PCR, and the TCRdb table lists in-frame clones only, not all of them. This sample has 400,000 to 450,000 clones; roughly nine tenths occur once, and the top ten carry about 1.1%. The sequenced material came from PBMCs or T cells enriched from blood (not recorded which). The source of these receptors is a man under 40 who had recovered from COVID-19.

The DNA for the CDR3 is TGTGCCAGCAGTCAAATCGGGGGGGTCTCCTACAATGAGCAGTTCTTC. Translation gives CASSQIGGVSYNEQFF. The chain is built from TRBV3-1 (or the pseudogene TRBV3-2) and TRBJ2-1; 8 nucleotides match TRBD2. After removal of 6 bases from V and 0 bases from J, the junction contained 7 bases not matched to a gene. The CDR3 contains 16 residues. Germline loops: CDR1 LGHDT, CDR2 YNNKEL (reference sequence).

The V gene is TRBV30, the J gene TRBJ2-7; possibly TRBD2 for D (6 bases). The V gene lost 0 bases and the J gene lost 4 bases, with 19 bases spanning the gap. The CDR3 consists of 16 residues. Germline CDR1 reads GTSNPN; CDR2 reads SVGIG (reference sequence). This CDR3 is CAWSVRFGGAGYEQYF. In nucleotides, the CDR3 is TGTGCCTGGAGTGTACGATTCGGAGGGGCTGGTTACGAGCAGTACTTC.

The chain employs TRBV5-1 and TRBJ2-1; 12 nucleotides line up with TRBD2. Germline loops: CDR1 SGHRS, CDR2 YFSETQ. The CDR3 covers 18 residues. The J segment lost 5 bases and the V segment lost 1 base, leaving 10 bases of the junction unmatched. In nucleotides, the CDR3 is TGCGCCAGCAGCTTGTGGGTGACTAGCGGGAGTTGGGACAATGAGCAGTTCTTC. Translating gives CASSLWVTSGSWDNEQFF.

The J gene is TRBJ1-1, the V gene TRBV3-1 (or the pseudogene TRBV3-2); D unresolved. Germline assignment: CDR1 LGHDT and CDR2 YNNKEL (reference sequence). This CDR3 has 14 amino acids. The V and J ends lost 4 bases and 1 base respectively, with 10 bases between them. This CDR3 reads CASSRLGENTEAFF. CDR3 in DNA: TGTGCCAGCAGCCGCCTCGGGGAGAACACTGAAGCTTTCTTT.

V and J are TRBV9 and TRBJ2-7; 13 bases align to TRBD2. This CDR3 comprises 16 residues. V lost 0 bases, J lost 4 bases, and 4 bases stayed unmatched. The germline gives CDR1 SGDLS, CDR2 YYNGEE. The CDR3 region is CASSVEGLAGTYEQYF. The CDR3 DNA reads TGTGCCAGCAGCGTAGAGGGACTAGCGGGAACTTACGAGCAGTACTTC.